This T cell receptor beta chain was identified during a study of blood T cell repertoires in COVID-19. This table comes from immunoSEQ multiplex PCR, and its TCRdb copy is limited to in-frame clones, with some not included. Here the sample spans over 110,000 clones, 85% to 90% being singletons. Clinical histories supplied by participants themselves formed the basis of cohort assignment. Cohort 3 recovery required two negative PCRs, clearance, or symptom resolution. CDR1 is SGHRS and CDR2 is YFSETQ in the germline V gene. The junction had 2 bases not matched to a gene; V was cut back by 0 bases and J by 7 bases. The CDR3 runs to 13 residues.

This clonotype originated in a man in his sixties who had recovered from COVID-19. The rearrangement links TRBV5-1 to TRBJ2-3; 7 nucleotides match TRBD1. The sequencing input was PBMCs or T cells enriched from blood (not recorded which). In nucleotides, the CDR3 is TGCGCCAGCAGCTTGGACAGGGGAAATACGCAGTATTTT. Translated, it gives CASSLDRGNTQYF.